This TCR beta chain was sequenced in a study of blood T cell repertoires in COVID-19. Study at large: T cells, B-cell-depleted T cells, or PBMCs provided the cDNA or gDNA that served as material.

Germline V gene data show CDR1 as SGDLS and CDR2 as YYNGEE. Trimming removed 0 bases from V and 2 bases from J, with 7 bases in between. There are 14 residues in the CDR3. Sequencing was performed with immunoSEQ multiplex PCR; in TCRdb, only in-frame clones are kept and a portion is missing. Among about 150,000 clones, about 88% were seen once, and the ten largest hold about 7.7%. In terms of age and location, participants ranged from roughly 18 to 89 years and lived in under 30 US areas. Participants had their cohort set by participant-reported clinical history. In Cohort 3, a recovered donor had either two negative PCRs, clearance, or symptom resolution.

The rearrangement uses TRBV9 and TRBJ2-3; D not resolved. Sequencing was done on a sample of PBMCs or T cells enriched from blood (not recorded which). The sequence was obtained from a man aged 50-60 years who had recovered from COVID-19. CDR3: CASSVDQFTDTQYF. CDR3 nucleotides: TGTGCCAGCAGCGTAGACCAGTTCACAGATACGCAGTATTTT.